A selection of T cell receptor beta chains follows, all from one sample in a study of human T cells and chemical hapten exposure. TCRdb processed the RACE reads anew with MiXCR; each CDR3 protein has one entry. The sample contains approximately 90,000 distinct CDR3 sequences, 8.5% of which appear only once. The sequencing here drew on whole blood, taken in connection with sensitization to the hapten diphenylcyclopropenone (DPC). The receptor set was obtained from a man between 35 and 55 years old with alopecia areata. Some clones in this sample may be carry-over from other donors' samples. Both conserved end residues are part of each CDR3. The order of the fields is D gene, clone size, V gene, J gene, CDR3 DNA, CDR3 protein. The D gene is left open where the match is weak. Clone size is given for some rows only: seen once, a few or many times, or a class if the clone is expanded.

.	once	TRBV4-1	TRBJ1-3	TGCGCCAGCAGCCAAGTATCCCCCGCAGGAGGGTTCCGAAACACCATATATTTT	CASSQVSPAGGFRNTIYF
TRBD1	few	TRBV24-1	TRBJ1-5	TGTGCCACCAGTGATTTGAGGACAGGGGAAAGCAATCAGCCCCAGCATTTT	CATSDLRTGESNQPQHF
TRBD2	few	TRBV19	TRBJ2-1	TGTGCCAGTAGTTCGCGAACTAGCGGGTTCTACAATGAGCAGTTCTTC	CASSSRTSGFYNEQFF
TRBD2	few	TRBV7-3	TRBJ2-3	TGTGCCAGCAGCGTCATGACTAGCGGCACAGATACGCAGTATTTT	CASSVMTSGTDTQYF
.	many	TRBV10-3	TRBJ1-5	TGTGCCACCGCTACGGTCGGGGATCAGCCCCAGCATTTT	CATATVGDQPQHF
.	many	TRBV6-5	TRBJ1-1	TGTGCCAGCAGCCTCACAGGGACCACTGAAGCTTTCTTT	CASSLTGTTEAFF
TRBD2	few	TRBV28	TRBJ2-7	TGTGCCAGCAGTATGCAAGCGGGATGGGAGGGGGAGCAGTACTTC	CASSMQAGWEGEQYF
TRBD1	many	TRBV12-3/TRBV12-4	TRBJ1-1	TGTGCCAGCAGTTCAGGGGGCCTGAACACTGAAGCTTTCTTT	CASSSGGLNTEAFF
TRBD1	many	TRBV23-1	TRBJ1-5	TGCGCCAGCAGTTCTTGGGACAGGGACAATCAGCCCCAGCATTTT	CASSSWDRDNQPQHF
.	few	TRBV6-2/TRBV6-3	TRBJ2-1	TGTGCCAGCAGTTACGGCGTGGGTCCGTTCTTC	CASSYGVGPFF
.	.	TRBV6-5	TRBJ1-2	TGTGCCAGCAGTTACTCTCCAGACTATGGCTACACCTTC	CASSYSPDYGYTF
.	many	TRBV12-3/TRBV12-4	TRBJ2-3	TGTGCCAGCAGTTTTGAAGGCACAGATACGCAGTATTTT	CASSFEGTDTQYF
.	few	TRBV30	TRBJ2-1	TGTGCCTGGAGTGTAGTACCGGTCAGCTACAATGAGCAGTTCTTC	CAWSVVPVSYNEQFF
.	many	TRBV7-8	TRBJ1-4	TGTGCCAGCAGCGCCGGACAGCCTAATGAAAAACTGTTTTTT	CASSAGQPNEKLFF
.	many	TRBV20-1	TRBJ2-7	TGCAGTGCTAGTTACGGGGACGAGCAGTACTTC	CSASYGDEQYF
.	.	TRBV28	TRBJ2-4	TGTGCCAGCAGTTCGACCGGGACGGGTGAAATCATTCAGTACTTC	CASSSTGTGEIIQYF
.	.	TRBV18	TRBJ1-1	TGTGCCAGCTCACCAGAGTCGGGGGGGCGCACTGAAGCTTTCTTT	CASSPESGGRTEAFF
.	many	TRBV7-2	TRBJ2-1	TGTGCCAGCAGCTCCGGTATGGGTACCTCGGGGTCTGAGCAGTTCTTC	CASSSGMGTSGSEQFF
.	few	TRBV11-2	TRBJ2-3	TGTGCCAGCAGCCGAGGGGTGGAGTACAGCACAGATACGCAGTATTTT	CASSRGVEYSTDTQYF
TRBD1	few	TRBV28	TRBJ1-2	TGTGCCAGCAACCGGGGAGGGACAGACTATGGCTACACCTTC	CASNRGGTDYGYTF
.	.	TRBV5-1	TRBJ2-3	TGCGCCAGCAGCTTGGAGGTTTTTGATACGCAGTATTTT	CASSLEVFDTQYF
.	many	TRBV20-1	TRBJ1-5	TGCAGTGCTAGAAGGGGGTCCATCGGGAGCAATCAGCCCCAGCATTTT	CSARRGSIGSNQPQHF
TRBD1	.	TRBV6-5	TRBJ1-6	TGTGACAGCAGTCCTACCGGGACAGGGAATTCACCCCTCCACTTT	CDSSPTGTGNSPLHF
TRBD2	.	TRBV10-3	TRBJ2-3	TGTGCCATCAGTGGGACTAGCGGTAAGGGGACAGATACGCAGTATTTT	CAISGTSGKGTDTQYF
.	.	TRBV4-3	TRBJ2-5	TGCGCCAGCAGCCAAGATTTGGGGACAAAAGAGACCCAGTACTTC	CASSQDLGTKETQYF
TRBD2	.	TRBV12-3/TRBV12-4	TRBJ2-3	TGTGCCAGCACCATTCTAGCGGGCCCAGATACGCAGTATTTT	CASTILAGPDTQYF